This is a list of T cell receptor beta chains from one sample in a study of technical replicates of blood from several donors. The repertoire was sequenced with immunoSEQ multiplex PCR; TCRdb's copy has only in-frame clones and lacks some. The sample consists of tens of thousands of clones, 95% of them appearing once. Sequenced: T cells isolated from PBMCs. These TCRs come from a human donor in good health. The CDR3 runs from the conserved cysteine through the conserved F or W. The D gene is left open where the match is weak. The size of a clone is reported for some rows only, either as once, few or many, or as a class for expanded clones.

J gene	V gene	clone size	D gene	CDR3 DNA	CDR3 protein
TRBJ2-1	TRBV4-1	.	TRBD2	TGCGCCAGCAGCCGCATAGGTGCGGGAGATAGGAATGAGCAGTTCTTC	CASSRIGAGDRNEQFF
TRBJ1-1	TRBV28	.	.	TGTGCCAGCAGTTTACAGGGTGCGGGGATGAACACTGAAGCTTTCTTT	CASSLQGAGMNTEAFF
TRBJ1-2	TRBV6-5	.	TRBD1	TGTGCCAGCAGTTACACTATTTGGGACAGTTCATATGGCTACACCTTC	CASSYTIWDSSYGYTF
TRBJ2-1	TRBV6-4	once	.	TGTGCCAGCACCGAACAAGGGACTCGTCACAATGAGCAGTTCTTC	CASTEQGTRHNEQFF
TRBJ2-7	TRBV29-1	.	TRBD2	TGCAGCGTTTTTAGCGGGAGAGGGTACGAGCAGTACTTC	CSVFSGRGYEQYF
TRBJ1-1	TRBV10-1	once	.	TGCGCCAGCAGTGAGTCGGCAGGGAACACTGAAGCTTTCTTT	CASSESAGNTEAFF
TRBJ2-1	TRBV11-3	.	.	TGTGCCAGCAGCCCTTCAACAAGCTCCTACAATGAGCAGTTCTTC	CASSPSTSSYNEQFF
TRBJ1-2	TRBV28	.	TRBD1	TGTGCCAGCAGTTTAATCGACCGACAGGGCTATGGCTACACCTTC	CASSLIDRQGYGYTF
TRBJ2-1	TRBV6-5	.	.	TGTGCCAGCAGTTACTCCTCGGTAGGAGATGAGCAGTTCTTC	CASSYSSVGDEQFF
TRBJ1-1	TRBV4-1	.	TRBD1	TGCGCCAGCAGCCTCGGACAGGGGATAACTGAAGCTTTCTTT	CASSLGQGITEAFF
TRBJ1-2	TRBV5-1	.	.	TGCGCCAGCAGCCTAGCCTCGGGAGGGGGGTTGGATGGCTACACCTTC	CASSLASGGGLDGYTF
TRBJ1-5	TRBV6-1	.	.	TGTGCCAGCAGTGAAGGGAGGAGGTATAGCAATCAGCCCCAGCATTTT	CASSEGRRYSNQPQHF
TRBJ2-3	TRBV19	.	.	TGTGCCAGTAGTGAAAACCGGGTCATGACAGATACGCAGTATTTT	CASSENRVMTDTQYF
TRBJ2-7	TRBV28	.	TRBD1	TGTGCCAGCAGTCGGCCCGGGACAGGGAAAGGCCACGAGCAGTACTTC	CASSRPGTGKGHEQYF
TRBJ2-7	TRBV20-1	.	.	TGCAGTGTCGAGGATTCCTACGAGCAGTACTTC	CSVEDSYEQYF
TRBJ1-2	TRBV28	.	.	TGTGCCAGCAGTTTCCAAAACTATGGCTACACCTTC	CASSFQNYGYTF
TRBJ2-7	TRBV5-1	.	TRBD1	TGCGCCAGCAGCCCAGGGACAGGGTACTACGAGCAGTACTTC	CASSPGTGYYEQYF
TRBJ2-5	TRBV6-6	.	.	TGTGCCAGCAGTCGACTGGCACAGGGGGGGGCAGAGACCCAGTACTTC	CASSRLAQGGAETQYF
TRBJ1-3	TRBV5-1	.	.	TGCGCCAGCAGCAACCCAGGGGACGGTGGAAACACCATATATTTT	CASSNPGDGGNTIYF
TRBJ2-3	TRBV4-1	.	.	TGCGCCAGCAGCCCCCCGCAGAGCACAGATACGCAGTATTTT	CASSPPQSTDTQYF
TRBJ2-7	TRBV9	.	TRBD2	TGTGCCAGCAGCACAGCGAGCGGGAGGGTCCACGAGCAGTACTTC	CASSTASGRVHEQYF
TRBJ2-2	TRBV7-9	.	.	TGTGCCAGCAGCCCTATATCGGTTGGCACCGGGGAGCTGTTTTTT	CASSPISVGTGELFF
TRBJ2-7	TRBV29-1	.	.	TGCAGCGTTGCTGGGACAACGACCTACGAGCAGTACTTC	CSVAGTTTYEQYF
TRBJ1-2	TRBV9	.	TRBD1	TGTGCCAGCAGCGAGGGGATAGGGACAGTTCACTATGGCTACACCTTC	CASSEGIGTVHYGYTF
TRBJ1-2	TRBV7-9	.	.	TGTGCCAGCACCCGACAGACAGTCTATGGCTACACCTTC	CASTRQTVYGYTF
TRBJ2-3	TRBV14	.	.	TGTGCCAGCAGCCGAGCAGGGGATACGCAGTATTTT	CASSRAGDTQYF
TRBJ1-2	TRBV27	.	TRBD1	TGTGCCAGCAGTTTTTTTGGACAGGGATCGGGCGGCTACACCTTC	CASSFFGQGSGGYTF
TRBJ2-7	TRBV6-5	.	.	TGTGCCAGCACGCAGGGGTTAGGGGAGCAGTACTTC	CASTQGLGEQYF
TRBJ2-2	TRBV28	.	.	TGTGCCAGCAGACTAGCACACCACCCCGGGGAGCTGTTTTTT	CASRLAHHPGELFF
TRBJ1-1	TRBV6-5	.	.	TGTGCCAGCAGTTACGTACAGGGAAGCGCTGAAGCTTTCTTT	CASSYVQGSAEAFF
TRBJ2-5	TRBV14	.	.	TGTGCCAGCAGCCAAGGTCCTCAAGAGACCCAGTACTTC	CASSQGPQETQYF
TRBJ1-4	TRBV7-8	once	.	TGTGCCAGCAGCTTTACAGGTGGAAATGAAAAACTGTTTTTT	CASSFTGGNEKLFF
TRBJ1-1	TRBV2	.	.	TGTGCCAGCAGTGATGGGGGGAGGGGGTACGCTGAAGCTTTCTTT	CASSDGGRGYAEAFF
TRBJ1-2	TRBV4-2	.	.	TGTGCCAGCAGCCAGGTGGCGACACGTGCCTCTAACTATGGCTACACCTTC	CASSQVATRASNYGYTF
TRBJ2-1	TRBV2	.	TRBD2	TGTGCCAGCAGTGGAGGGCTAGCGGGCCACCATGGCAATGAGCAGTTCTTC	CASSGGLAGHHGNEQFF
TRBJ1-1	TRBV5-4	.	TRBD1	TGTGCCAGCAGCTGGCGGTCCCGGGACAGGGGAGGTGAAGCTTTCTTT	CASSWRSRDRGGEAFF
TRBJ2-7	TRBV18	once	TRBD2	TGTGCCAGCTCATCTCCGGGACTAGGAGCGGAGCAGTACTTC	CASSSPGLGAEQYF
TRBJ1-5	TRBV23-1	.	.	TGCGCCAGCCGATGGGGAGTCAGGGGTCGAAGCAATCAGCCCCAGCATTTT	CASRWGVRGRSNQPQHF
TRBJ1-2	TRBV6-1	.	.	TGTGCCAGCAGTGCAACAGGGTTCAATGGCTACACCTTC	CASSATGFNGYTF
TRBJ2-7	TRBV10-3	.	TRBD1	TGTGCCATCACCCGGGGGGGGACAGGGGGCTACGAGCAGTACTTC	CAITRGGTGGYEQYF
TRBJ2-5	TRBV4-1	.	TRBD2	TGCGCCAGCAGACACGGCGGGGGGAAAACAGGGGAGACCCAGTACTTC	CASRHGGGKTGETQYF
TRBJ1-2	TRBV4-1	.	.	TGCGCCAGCAGCCAAGTGTCCGGGATCTATGGCTACACCTTC	CASSQVSGIYGYTF